The 24 T cell receptor beta chains listed next were all sequenced from one sample in a study of metastatic and nonmetastatic thyroid tumors. MiXCR reprocessed the PCR reads for TCRdb. The sample holds around 14,000 clones; 25% are singletons and the top ten take around 9.9%. Thyroid surgery was preceded by no treatment in any patient. Input material: tumor tissue. Receptors originate from a female donor with papillary thyroid cancer or a benign thyroid nodule (not recorded which). Some clones in this sample may be carry-over from other donors' samples.

This clone was observed at least ten times. Germline and junction disagree at one end, which may indicate a read error. V gene TRBV7-7 combines with J gene TRBJ2-1; D is perhaps TRBD1 or TRBD2 (6 bases each). The CDR3 runs to 15 residues. Germline loops: CDR1 SSHAT, CDR2 FNYEAQ (reference sequence). CDR3 DNA: TGTGCTAGCAGTGCCCCGGGGGCCTCCTACAATGAGCAGTTCTTC. Encoded protein: CASSAPGASYNEQFF. The entire variable domain, with the rest obtained from reference TRBV7-7 and TRBJ2-1, is as follows: GAGVSQSPRYKVTKRGQDVTLRCDPISSHATLYWYQQALGQGPEFLTYFNYEAQPDKSGLPSDRFSAERPEGSISTLTIQRTEQRDSAMYRCASSAPGASYNEQFFGPGTRLTVL.

Only one count was recorded for this clone. The chain employs TRBV20-1 and TRBJ2-5; TRBD1 aligns across 8 bases. V trimming: 0 bases; J trimming: 5 bases; junction bases outside the gene matches: 5. The germline V gene encodes CDR1 DFQATT and CDR2 SNEGSKA (reference sequence). The CDR3 spans 14 residues. This chain's CDR3 is CSARDGGQEETQYF. The CDR3 DNA is TGCAGTGCTAGAGATGGGGGACAGGAGGAGACCCAGTACTTC.

This clone was detected a few times. The chain combines TRBV28 with TRBJ2-7, with D unresolved. V was clipped by 3 bases and J by 3 bases, with 15 bases between them. The length of the CDR3 is 15 residues. CDR1 is MDHEN and CDR2 is SYDVKM in the germline V gene. CDR3 residues: CASSFPTWKGYEQYF. As DNA, the CDR3 is TGTGCCAGCAGTTTTCCGACATGGAAGGGCTACGAGCAGTACTTC.

This clone occurred once. The chain couples TRBV18 to TRBJ2-3; 8 bases fit TRBD1. V was clipped by 3 bases and J by 1 base; unmatched bases: 6. The CDR3 spans 16 residues. The germline CDR1 and CDR2 sequences are KGHSH and LQKENI. The CDR3: CASSPLVTGGTDTQYF. CDR3 coding DNA: TGTGCCAGCTCACCGTTAGTGACAGGGGGCACAGATACGCAGTATTTT.

The chain has TRBV6-1 and TRBJ1-2; 8 bases fit TRBD1. From germline, CDR1 is MNHNS and CDR2 SASEGT. The CDR3 has 13 residues. V lost 10 bases and J lost 4; bases outside the gene matches: 8. The CDR3 DNA follows: TGTGCCACCTGGACAGGGACGGTCTATGGCTACACCTTC. This gives the protein CATWTGTVYGYTF.

This sequence joins TRBV11-1 and TRBJ2-1; D perhaps matches TRBD2 (6 bases). Trimming pared 2 bases from V and 4 bases from J, leaving 15 bases between. The CDR3 is 16 amino acids. Germline V gene lookup returns CDR1 SGHAT and CDR2 FQDESV (reference sequence). CDR3 residues: CASSLLQGGTYNEQFF. The DNA of the CDR3 is TGTGCCAGCAGCTTACTCCAGGGCGGGACTTACAATGAGCAGTTCTTC. Variable domain in full (rest from reference TRBV11-1 and TRBJ2-1): EAEVAQSPRYKITEKSQAVAFWCDPISGHATLYWYRQILGQGPELLVQFQDESVVDDSQLPKDRFSAERLKGVDSTLKIQPAELGDSAMYLCASSLLQGGTYNEQFFGPGTRLTVL.

This clone was observed at least ten times. The chain is built from TRBV29-1 and TRBJ1-1; D gene uncertain. CDR1 is SQVTM, CDR2 ANQGSEA, per germline. V was pared by 4 bases and J by 4 bases, with 13 bases between. The CDR3 consists of 13 residues. This chain's CDR3 is CSVGGPLGTEAFF. CDR3 nucleotides: TGCAGCGTTGGAGGGCCTCTGGGCACTGAAGCTTTCTTT.

This clone is labeled medium-sized. The gene calls are TRBV6-1 and TRBJ2-1; 12 nucleotides match TRBD2. CDR3 length equals 15 residues. In germline, CDR1 is MNHNS, CDR2 SASEGT. Unmatched junction bases numbered 6, after V lost 5 bases and J lost 7 bases. The CDR3, as DNA: TGTGCCAGCAGTCGGTGGACTAGCGGGAAGAATGAGCAGTTCTTC. This translates into CASSRWTSGKNEQFF.

The chain has TRBV9 and TRBJ1-1; a weak D match, TRBD1 (6 bases). V dropped 4 bases and J dropped 4 bases, with 20 bases sitting between them. From germline, CDR1 is SGDLS and CDR2 YYNGEE. The CDR3 sequence is 16 residues long. The CDR3 loop reads CASSPQSGVEGTEAFF. The DNA of the CDR3 is TGTGCCAGCAGCCCACAATCAGGGGTGGAGGGCACTGAAGCTTTCTTT. The variable domain in full, completed from reference TRBV9 and TRBJ1-1, reads DSGVTQTPKHLITATGQRVTLRCSPRSGDLSVYWYQQSLDQGLQFLIQYYNGEERAKGNILERFSAQQFPDLHSELNLSSLELGDSALYFCASSPQSGVEGTEAFFGQGTRLTVV.

This clone was observed many times. As DNA, the CDR3 is TGTGCCAGCAGTTACGCCGGGGCCCGTGGTACGCAGTATTTT. It translates to CASSYAGARGTQYF. This chain joins TRBV6-5 and TRBJ2-3, with D perhaps TRBD1 or TRBD2 (5 bases each). Per the germline V gene, CDR1 is MNHEY and CDR2 is SVGAGI. CDR3 size: 14 residues. V was trimmed by 2 bases and J by 8 bases, leaving 14 bases between them.

V is TRBV6-2 or TRBV6-3 and J is TRBJ1-2; D is uncertain. V was cut by 4 bases and J by 2 bases, with 14 bases left in between. The CDR3 has 15 amino acids. Germline CDR1 MNHEY, CDR2 SVGEGT. The CDR3 DNA reads TGTGCCAGCAGTTTACCTGGCACTTCGAACTATGGCTACACCTTC. This gives the protein CASSLPGTSNYGYTF.

This clone is labeled as medium-sized. V usage is TRBV12-3 or TRBV12-4 and J usage is TRBJ1-5; 9 bases are a match to TRBD1. The CDR3 loop spans 15 amino acids. With V trimmed by 5 bases and J by 5 bases, 7 bases remained unmatched. CDR3 sequence (DNA): TGTGCCAGCAGTCGGACAGGGGCCAACCATCAGCCCCAGCATTTT. It translates to CASSRTGANHQPQHF.

This clone was found many times. V and J are TRBV20-1 and TRBJ2-3; 8 bases fit TRBD2. V dropped 5 bases and J dropped 4; count of bases not matched to a gene: 14. The CDR3 covers 16 residues. Germline V gene sequence: CDR1 DFQATT, CDR2 SNEGSKA (reference sequence). In DNA form, the CDR3 reads TGCAGTGCTCGCCAAGGTGGAGCGGGAGAGGCAGATACGCAGTATTTT. Amino acids: CSARQGGAGEADTQYF.

The sample holds many counts of this clone. This specimen includes other DNA sequences encoding the same CDR3. V gene TRBV7-2 combines with J gene TRBJ2-3; the D is unclear. CDR1 is SGHTA and CDR2 is FQGNSA in the germline V gene. This CDR3 spans 13 amino acids. Trimming removed 1 base from V and 5 bases from J, with 7 bases in between. This chain's CDR3 is CASSLGALDTQYF. DNA for the CDR3: TGTGCCAGCAGCTTAGGGGCTCTAGATACGCAGTATTTT.

In this sample, this clone turned up many times. The V gene is TRBV13, the J gene TRBJ2-7; D gene ambiguous. The CDR3 has 13 amino acids. Per germline, CDR1 PRHDT and CDR2 FYEKMQ (reference sequence). V was shortened by 0 bases and J by 0 bases, with 3 bases between the two germline ends. CDR3 coding DNA: TGTGCCAGCAGCTTAGGGATCTCCTACGAGCAGTACTTC. Its translation is CASSLGISYEQYF.

This clone occurred a few times. This may be a read error: a much more frequent sequence differs by one nucleotide. The CDR3 DNA reads as TGTGCCAGCAGCGTAGCGGCAGAGACCCAGTACTTC. Translated: CASSVAAETQYF. V is TRBV9 and J is TRBJ2-5; D ambiguous. The CDR3 extends over 12 amino acids. V gave up 0 bases and J gave up 4 bases, with 4 bases separating them. CDR1 is SGDLS, CDR2 YYNGEE, per germline. The full variable domain, rest sourced from reference TRBV9 and TRBJ2-5, is DSGVTQTPKHLITATGQRVTLRCSPRSGDLSVYWYQQSLDQGLQFLIQYYNGEERAKGNILERFSAQQFPDLHSELNLSSLELGDSALYFCASSVAAETQYFGPGTRLLVL.

The DNA for the CDR3 is TGTGCCACACACACTAGCGGGATTAGTGCAAATACGCAGTATTTT. Encoded protein: CATHTSGISANTQYF. This chain uses TRBV28 with TRBJ2-3, with TRBD2 matching 10 bases. This CDR3 has 15 residues. In germline, CDR1 is MDHEN, CDR2 SYDVKM. V trimming: 10 bases; J trimming: 7 bases; junction bases outside the gene matches: 14.

This clone was seen more than once but under ten times. The chain carries TRBV7-8 and TRBJ2-7, with 10 bases identical to TRBD2. CDR3 size: 15 residues. Looked up from germline, CDR1 is SGHVS and CDR2 is FQNEAQ. The junction had 10 bases not matched to a gene; V was cut back by 7 bases and J by 4 bases. The CDR3 sequence: CASNPSSGSFYEQYF. The CDR3 DNA reads as TGTGCCAGCAACCCGTCTAGCGGGAGTTTTTACGAGCAGTACTTC.

A word on this clone: Additional DNA sequences in this sample encode the identical CDR3. The rearrangement links TRBV12-5 to TRBJ1-2; 7 bases fit TRBD1. V shed 4 bases and J 3 bases; nucleotides not matched to a gene: 11. The CDR3 is 16 residues long. Germline V gene data show CDR1 as LGHNT and CDR2 as FRNRAP. The CDR3 protein is CASGWPRQGADYGYTF. The CDR3 DNA sequence: TGTGCTAGTGGTTGGCCCCGACAGGGAGCTGACTATGGCTACACCTTC.

In its sample, this clone ranks as medium-sized. This rearrangement joins TRBV20-1 to TRBJ2-1, with 7 bases matching TRBD2. CDR1 and CDR2 (germline): DFQATT, SNEGSKA (reference sequence). The CDR3 contains 16 residues. With V trimmed by 1 base and J by 5 bases, 11 bases remained unmatched. The CDR3 loop is CSARVAGVWGDNEQFF. In nucleotides, the CDR3 is TGCAGTGCTAGAGTCGCGGGAGTATGGGGTGACAATGAGCAGTTCTTC.

The V gene is TRBV20-1, the J gene TRBJ1-2; 8 nucleotides agree with TRBD1. Trimming took 6 bases from V and 5 from J; bases not matched to a gene: 8. Germline V gives CDR1 DFQATT, CDR2 SNEGSKA (reference sequence). The CDR3 runs 13 residues. The CDR3 region has the DNA TGCAGTGCCAGCCACAGGGGGAGGTATGGCTACACCTTC. It specifies CSASHRGRYGYTF.

The chain uses TRBV20-1 and TRBJ2-3; no definite D call. Trimming pared 3 bases from V and 2 bases from J, leaving 21 bases between. Germline values: CDR1 DFQATT, CDR2 SNEGSKA (reference sequence). The CDR3 loop spans 17 amino acids. CDR3 loop: CSASNNTVSGHTDTQYF. CDR3 coding DNA: TGCAGTGCTAGTAACAATACGGTGTCTGGCCACACAGATACGCAGTATTTT.

This chain joins TRBV2 and TRBJ1-2; 8 bases line up with TRBD1. The CDR3 contains 13 residues. V lost 9 bases to trimming and J lost 5 bases; unmatched junction nucleotides: 8. Germline assignment: CDR1 SNHLY and CDR2 FYNNEI. DNA for the CDR3: TGTGCCAGTATTGACAGGGGAAGGTATGGCTACACCTTC. The encoded protein is CASIDRGRYGYTF.

Relative to its sample, this clone is medium-sized. The rearrangement uses TRBV3-1 and TRBJ2-2, with TRBD2 matching 8 bases. With V trimmed by 6 bases and J by 5 bases, 14 bases remained unmatched. Germline V lookup: CDR1 LGHDT, CDR2 YNNKEL (reference sequence). The CDR3 consists of 17 residues. The CDR3 is CASRPKISGSGTGELFF. The DNA for the CDR3 is TGTGCCAGCAGACCCAAGATCAGCGGGAGTGGAACCGGGGAGCTGTTTTTT. Combining the CDR3 with reference TRBV3-1 and TRBJ2-2 gives the whole variable domain DTAVSQTPKYLVTQMGNDKSIKCEQNLGHDTMYWYKQDSKKFLKIMFSYNNKELIINETVPNRFSPKSPDKAHLNLHINSLELGDSAVYFCASRPKISGSGTGELFFGEGSRLTVL.